One sample yielded the 25 T cell receptor beta chains listed below, sequenced in a study of CD8+CD57+ T cells in acquired aplastic anemia. Genomic DNA was employed as the template in profiling TCR beta VDJ and CDR3. TCRdb independently ran MiXCR on the reads; one entry per CDR3 protein. The data contain around 400,000 distinct CDR3 sequences, 55% to 75% of them seen just once; the ten biggest clones take up more than 3.5%. The sample was sorted CD4+, CD8+, or CD8+CD57+ T cells (not recorded which) from PBMCs. The receptors were gathered from a human donor in good health, serving as a control.

This clonotype was seen a few times. At one of its ends the junction is not consistent with the germline gene, which may arise from a read error. The chain links TRBV7-2 to TRBJ1-1, with a weak D call TRBD1 (5 bases). CDR1 and CDR2 from the germline V gene are SGHTA and FQGNSA. This CDR3 is built from 12 residues. The CDR3 is CASSLTGTVAFF. The CDR3 bases are TGTGCCAGCAGCTTAACGGGGACTGTAGCTTTCTTT.

The chain combines TRBV5-6 with TRBJ2-7; D is unresolved. This CDR3 has 12 residues. The germline gives CDR1 SGHDT, CDR2 YYEEEE. V was pared by 0 bases and J by 3 bases, with 4 bases between. The CDR3 DNA reads as TGTGCCAGCAGCTTGGAACACTACGAGCAGTACTTC. Translating it yields CASSLEHYEQYF.

This clonotype was seen ten or more times. This chain uses TRBV6-1 with TRBJ2-7; D unresolved. V lost 10 bases to trimming and J lost 3 bases, with 10 bases between them. The CDR3 runs 11 residues. Germline values: CDR1 MNHNS, CDR2 SASEGT. The chain's CDR3 is CATLPNYEQYF. The CDR3 bases are TGTGCCACCCTACCTAACTACGAGCAGTACTTC.

A note on this clonotype: The junction departs from the called germline gene at one end, perhaps through a read error. This chain uses TRBV29-1 with TRBJ2-2, with D perhaps TRBD1 (7 bases). This CDR3 comprises 14 residues. From germline, CDR1 is SQVTM and CDR2 ANQGSEA. The CDR3 DNA sequence: TGCAGTGCTAGGCTAGCGAGTGGCACAGGGGAGCAGTTTTTT. Amino acid sequence: CSARLASGTGEQFF.

This clonotype came up many times. J is TRBJ1-2 and V is TRBV14; D is unclear. The V gene lost 0 bases and the J gene lost 5 bases, with 13 bases spanning the gap. CDR1 is SGHDN, CDR2 FVKESK, per germline. CDR3 length equals 15 residues. The CDR3 DNA sequence: TGTGCCAGCAGCCAAGAATCGGGCATCGTTTATGGCTACACCTTC. Protein sequence: CASSQESGIVYGYTF. The full variable domain, completed using reference TRBV14 and TRBJ1-2, is EAGVTQFPSHSVIEKGQTVTLRCDPISGHDNLYWYRRVMGKEIKFLLHFVKESKQDESGMPNNRFLAERTGGTYSTLKVQPAELEDSGVYFCASSQESGIVYGYTFGSGTRLTVV.

The chain is built from TRBV5-1 and TRBJ2-5, with no clear D. This CDR3 contains 13 residues. The V and J ends lost 4 bases and 5 bases respectively, with 12 bases between them. The germline CDR1 and CDR2 sequences are SGHRS and YFSETQ. The CDR3 here is CASSVVVGETQYF. The CDR3 coding sequence is TGCGCCAGCAGCGTGGTCGTCGGCGAGACCCAGTACTTC.

The genes are TRBV7-9 and TRBJ1-2; no clear D gene. Per the germline V gene, CDR1 is SEHNR and CDR2 is FQNEAQ (reference sequence). The CDR3 consists of 12 residues. Trimming took off 0 bases at V and 14 bases at J, with 13 bases between the two ends. The DNA of the CDR3 is TGTGCCAGCAGCTTAGCCGGGCACGACCAGACCTTC. Its protein product is CASSLAGHDQTF.

In its sample, this clonotype was seen a few times. This chain uses TRBV24-1 with TRBJ2-7; D is unresolved. The CDR3 totals 12 residues. Germline CDR1 KGHDR, CDR2 SFDVKD. The germline V and J ends were trimmed by 8 bases and 10 bases, with 17 bases remaining between them. The CDR3 coding sequence is TGTGCCACCAAGTTGGGCCCGTCTCACCAGTACTTC. As protein: CATKLGPSHQYF.

This clonotype was seen at least ten times. The rearrangement links TRBV27 to TRBJ2-7; 13 bases are a match to TRBD2. The CDR3 has 16 amino acids. Germline CDR1 reads MNHEY; CDR2 reads SMNVEV (reference sequence). V lost 0 bases and J lost 6; bases outside the gene matches: 5. In DNA, the CDR3 is TGTGCCAGCAGTTTATCCACTAGCGGGGGGGCGAGCGAGCAGTACTTC. The encoded protein is CASSLSTSGGASEQYF.

Concerning this clonotype: It is likely a read error, because the conserved phenylalanine at the end of the CDR3 is missing. The limits of the CDR3 on the DNA are not certain, so only TCRdb's listed CDR3 is given. The chain has TRBV7-7 and TRBJ2-3. The CDR3 adds up to 11 amino acids, both ends counted. Per the germline V gene, CDR1 is SSHAT and CDR2 is FNYEAQ (reference sequence). This CDR3 is CASSLEDAEPA.

The chain links TRBV5-4 to TRBJ2-3; perhaps TRBD1 as D (6 bases). This CDR3 contains 18 residues. Germline V lookup: CDR1 SGHNT, CDR2 YYREEE (reference sequence). V shed 7 bases and J shed 4 bases, with 28 bases lying between them. The CDR3 region is CASGTQKGPEQGPDTQYF. DNA for the CDR3: TGTGCCAGCGGCACCCAAAAGGGTCCGGAACAGGGACCAGATACGCAGTATTTT.

The V gene is TRBV19, the J gene TRBJ1-6; D remains ambiguous. The CDR3 is made up of 14 amino acids. Trimming left V 6 bases short and J 18 bases short, with 24 bases between. CDR1 LNHDA and CDR2 SQIVND come from the germline V gene (reference sequence). The CDR3 coding sequence is TGTGCCAGTAGCACTGGACCATTAGACTCTGCCCACCACTTT. It yields the protein CASSTGPLDSAHHF.

As for this clonotype: The limits of the CDR3 on the DNA are not certain, so only TCRdb's listed CDR3 is given. The chain carries TRBV7-2 and TRBJ2-7; the table's D call, TRBD2, was not checked against the DNA. The CDR3 has 17 amino acids, counting both end residues. In germline, CDR1 is SGHTA, CDR2 FQGNSA. CDR3 protein: CASSFYICSAVLGEQYF.

Worth noting for this clonotype: One base away lies a much larger clone, so this may be a sequencing read error. This is likely a read error, given that the CDR3 carries no conserved phenylalanine or tryptophan at its end. V gene TRBV29-1 combines with J gene TRBJ1-1; D call uncertain. Germline V gene sequence: CDR1 SQVTM, CDR2 ANQGSEA. The length of the CDR3 is 14 residues. Trimming cost V 2 bases and J 0 bases, with 10 bases left between them. This CDR3 reads CSVEPGVMNTEAFL. The CDR3 DNA sequence: TGCAGCGTTGAACCGGGCGTTATGAACACTGAAGCTTTCCTT.

This chain connects TRBV20-1 to TRBJ2-3; D remains unclear. With 5 bases removed from V and 0 bases from J, the gap between germline ends came to 18 bases. The CDR3 has 16 amino acids. The V gene's germline CDR1 is DFQATT and CDR2 SNEGSKA (reference sequence). Written as DNA, the CDR3 is TGCAGTGCTCACCAGAGAGCTCCTACTAGCACAGATACGCAGTATTTT. It yields the protein CSAHQRAPTSTDTQYF.

The V gene is TRBV29-1, the J gene TRBJ2-1, with a weak D call TRBD2 (6 bases). Trimming took off 6 bases at V and 8 bases at J, with 20 bases between the two ends. CDR1 is SQVTM and CDR2 is ANQGSEA in the germline V gene. The CDR3 has 14 amino acids. The CDR3 sequence is CSVDSTGDLDEQFF. DNA for the CDR3: TGCAGCGTCGACTCGACGGGGGATTTGGATGAGCAGTTCTTC.

This clonotype was recorded at least ten times. V usage is TRBV4-2 and J usage is TRBJ2-7; TRBD1 aligns across 9 bases. The CDR3 length is 15 residues. V trimming: 1 base; J trimming: 6 bases; junction bases outside the gene matches: 7. Looked up from germline, CDR1 is LGHNA and CDR2 is YNFKEQ. The CDR3 nucleotides read TGTGCCAGCAGCCAAGCGGTGGACAGGGGAGGCGAGCAGTACTTC. Residues: CASSQAVDRGGEQYF.

The chain recombines TRBV11-2 with TRBJ2-1; D is uncertain. CDR1 SGHAT and CDR2 FQNNGV come from the germline V gene. CDR3 length equals 14 residues. The V and J ends lost 4 bases and 7 bases respectively, with 14 bases between them. CDR3 amino acids: CASSSSTTKNEQFF. The CDR3 coding sequence is TGTGCCAGCAGCTCCAGTACCACGAAAAATGAGCAGTTCTTC.

In its sample, this clonotype was seen many times. V gene TRBV20-1 combines with J gene TRBJ1-3; no clear D. The CDR3 has 15 amino acids. The germline V gene encodes CDR1 DFQATT and CDR2 SNEGSKA (reference sequence). The germline V and J ends were trimmed by 5 bases and 1 base, with 15 bases remaining between them. The CDR3 loop reads CSAAGRRRSGNTIYF. In nucleotides, the CDR3 is TGCAGTGCTGCTGGGAGGAGGCGTTCTGGAAACACCATATATTTT.

In the case of this clonotype: Because it lacks the conserved phenylalanine or tryptophan at the end, this CDR3 is likely a read error. This chain uses TRBV7-2 with TRBJ2-2; TRBD2 aligns across 8 bases. Germline V gives CDR1 SGHTA, CDR2 FQGNSA. This CDR3 has 14 amino acids. The CDR3 nucleotides are TGTGCCACCTCAATAGCGGGGCGGACCGGGGATCTGTTTCTT. Amino acids: CATSIAGRTGDLFL.

Note on this clonotype: A read error may account for a junction end that differs from germline. This chain uses TRBV5-1 with TRBJ2-5; 10 bases fit TRBD1. Germline CDR1 and CDR2: SGHRS and YFSETQ. CDR3 length: 17 amino acids. The CDR3 sequence is CASSLAEGTGVRETQYF. CDR3 nucleotide sequence: TGCGCCAGTAGCTTGGCCGAGGGGACAGGGGTGCGGGAGACCCAGTACTTC.

This clonotype was observed once. In this CDR3 the conserved last residue, phenylalanine or tryptophan, is missing, so a read error is likely. The chain employs TRBV7-9 and TRBJ2-6, with D perhaps matching TRBD1 or TRBD2 (5 bases each). Per the germline V gene, CDR1 is SEHNR and CDR2 is FQNEAQ (reference sequence). The CDR3 is made up of 11 amino acids. The V end was cut by 8 bases, the J end by 15 bases, with 14 bases between. CDR3 loop: CASSGTSALTS. The DNA for the CDR3 is TGTGCCAGCTCGGGGACGAGCGCCCTGACTTCG.

In this sample, this clonotype turned up a few times. The gene calls are TRBV14 and TRBJ1-1; D gene ambiguous. Trimming left V 5 bases short and J 2 bases short, with 12 bases between. The germline V gene encodes CDR1 SGHDN and CDR2 FVKESK. This CDR3 spans 14 amino acids. CDR3 bases: TGTGCCAGCAGCGTAGCTTACACTAACACTGAAGCTTTCTTT. Amino acid sequence: CASSVAYTNTEAFF.

The table lists this clonotype with a few counts. V is TRBV10-3 and J is TRBJ1-3, with a weak D call TRBD1 (5 bases). The CDR3 extends over 16 amino acids. Trimming shortened V by 4 bases and J by 2 bases, and 15 bases separated the two germline ends. Per germline, CDR1 ENHRY and CDR2 SYGVKD. CDR3 bases: TGTGCCATCAGTGTCGAAGGGGCCTACCCTGGAAACACCATATATTTT. Translating it yields CAISVEGAYPGNTIYF.

This rearrangement joins TRBV7-9 to TRBJ2-7; D perhaps matches TRBD1 (6 bases). Looked up from germline, CDR1 is SEHNR and CDR2 is FQNEAQ (reference sequence). This CDR3 is built from 15 residues. V was clipped by 0 bases and J by 2 bases, with 11 bases between them. This CDR3 reads CASSLAGRGAYEQYF. The CDR3 bases are TGTGCCAGCAGCTTAGCGGGCAGGGGAGCCTACGAGCAGTACTTC.